Listed here are 6 T cell receptor beta chains from one sample, sequenced in a study of identical twins. TCRdb analysed the 5' RACE reads with MiXCR anew, one entry per CDR3 protein. The sample shows fewer than 500,000 distinct CDR3 sequences, approximately 24% of them seen only once. The data were also submitted as part of a second study, on T cells expressing NK-cell markers.

Input material: CD4+ T cells sorted from blood. The receptors derive from a woman aged 18-35 years in good health.

The chain recombines TRBV2 with TRBJ2-3; no firm D call. Trimming left V 5 bases short and J 2 bases short, with 8 bases between. Per the germline V gene, CDR1 is SNHLY and CDR2 is FYNNEI. There are 13 residues in the CDR3. The chain's CDR3 is CASSPAVTDTQYF. The CDR3 DNA follows: TGTGCCAGCAGTCCCGCCGTCACAGATACGCAGTATTTT.

CDR3 region: CASSQAAAQGEQFF. DNA of the CDR3: TGCGCCAGCAGCCAAGCGGCAGCTCAAGGGGAGCAGTTCTTC. The V and J genes are TRBV4-3 and TRBJ2-1; D is ambiguous. Between the trimmed V and J ends, which lost 1 base and 10 bases, there was a span of 14 bases. Germline V gene lookup returns CDR1 LGHNA and CDR2 YSLEER. CDR3 length: 14 residues.

The chain links TRBV9 to TRBJ2-1; possible D gene TRBD2, 5 bases. This CDR3 spans 12 amino acids. With 4 bases removed from V and 10 bases from J, the gap between germline ends came to 12 bases. Germline CDR1 reads SGDLS; CDR2 reads YYNGEE. The CDR3 sequence is CASSPRTGEQFF. In DNA form, the CDR3 reads TGTGCCAGCAGCCCCCGGACGGGGGAGCAGTTCTTC.

The table lists this clonotype with a few counts. The chain has TRBV5-1 and TRBJ1-6; maybe TRBD1 (6 bases). There are 13 residues in the CDR3. Deletions cut 0 bases from V and 16 bases from J, with 14 bases between. The germline CDR1 and CDR2 sequences are SGHRS and YFSETQ. CDR3 sequence: CASSLARQEPLHF. Written as DNA, the CDR3 is TGCGCCAGCAGCTTGGCGAGACAGGAGCCACTCCACTTT.

The genes are TRBV5-1 and TRBJ1-2, with D unclear. The CDR3 extends over 12 amino acids. V was shortened by 0 bases and J by 8 bases, with 8 bases between the two germline ends. Germline V gives CDR1 SGHRS, CDR2 YFSETQ. CDR3 in amino acids: CASSLGRTGYTF. CDR3 nucleotides: TGCGCCAGCAGCTTGGGCAGGACGGGCTACACCTTC.

The genes are TRBV20-1 and TRBJ1-5, with D tentatively TRBD1 (5 bases). The germline gives CDR1 DFQATT, CDR2 SNEGSKA (reference sequence). The CDR3 covers 12 residues. V gave up 8 bases and J gave up 1 base, with 9 bases separating them. CDR3 sequence: CSMGVSNQPQHF. As DNA, the CDR3 is TGCAGTATGGGGGTCAGCAATCAGCCCCAGCATTTT.